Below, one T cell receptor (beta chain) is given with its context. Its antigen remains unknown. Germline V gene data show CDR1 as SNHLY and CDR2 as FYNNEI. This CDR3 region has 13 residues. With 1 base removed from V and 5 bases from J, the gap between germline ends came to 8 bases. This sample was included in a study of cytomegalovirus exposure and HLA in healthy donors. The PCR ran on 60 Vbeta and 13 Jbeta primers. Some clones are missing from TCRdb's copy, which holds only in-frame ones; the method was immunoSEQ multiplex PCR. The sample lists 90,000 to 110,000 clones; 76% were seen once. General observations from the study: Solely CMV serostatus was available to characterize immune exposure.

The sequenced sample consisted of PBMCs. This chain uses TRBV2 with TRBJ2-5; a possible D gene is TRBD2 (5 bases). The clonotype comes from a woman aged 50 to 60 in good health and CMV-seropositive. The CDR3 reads CASSEGTGETQYF. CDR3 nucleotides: TGTGCCAGCAGTGAAGGGACGGGGGAGACCCAGTACTTC.